The 16 T cell receptor beta chains below all came from one sample that was sequenced in a study of T cell repertoires in cytomegalovirus infection. TCRdb fed the reads into MiXCR, producing one record per CDR3 protein. The sample lists under 200,000 distinct CDR3 sequences; roughly 9.8% were seen once. What was sequenced was PBMCs. These receptors originate from a human donor in good health (CMV status not recorded). Some clones in this sample may be carry-over from other donors' samples.

The chain carries TRBV28 and TRBJ2-4, with 9 bases aligning to TRBD1. Per the germline V gene, CDR1 is MDHEN and CDR2 is SYDVKM. The trim removed 4 bases at V and 7 bases at J, leaving 8 bases unmatched. This CDR3 contains 15 residues. DNA for the CDR3: TGTGCCAGCAGTTACAGGGGGCGGATAAGGAACATTCAGTACTTC. Encoded protein: CASSYRGRIRNIQYF. Looking up the rest from reference TRBV28 and TRBJ2-4 gives the full variable domain: DVKVTQSSRYLVKRTGEKVFLECVQDMDHENMFWYRQDPGLGLRLIYFSYDVKMKEKGDIPEGYSVSREKKERFSLILESASTNQTSMYLCASSYRGRIRNIQYFGAGTRLSVL.

This clonotype was picked up a small number of times. This chain uses TRBV28 with TRBJ2-7; no clear D gene. Germline loops: CDR1 MDHEN, CDR2 SYDVKM. The CDR3 loop spans 13 amino acids. V lost 7 bases, J lost 4 bases, and 14 bases lay in between. The CDR3 bases are TGTGCCAGCACCCAACCCCCGCAATACGAGCAGTACTTC. Its translation is CASTQPPQYEQYF.

The chain couples TRBV5-1 to TRBJ1-6; D might be TRBD1 (5 bases). This CDR3 has 16 amino acids. Trimming stripped 3 bases from V and 9 bases from J, with 19 bases between. From germline, CDR1 is SGHRS and CDR2 YFSETQ. For the CDR3, the DNA is TGCGCCAGCAGCTCTACCACGCAGGGACTTGCTTCACCCCTCCACTTT. Translation gives CASSSTTQGLASPLHF.

This sequence joins TRBV6-5 and TRBJ2-2, with D unclear. CDR1 MNHEY and CDR2 SVGAGI come from the germline V gene. Trimming removed 2 bases at V and 7 bases at J, with 8 bases between. The CDR3 sequence is 13 residues long. CDR3 region: CASSYGARGELFF. In nucleotides, the CDR3 is TGTGCCAGCAGTTACGGAGCCCGCGGGGAGCTGTTTTTT.

This sequence joins TRBV15 and TRBJ1-4; TRBD1 might be the D (5 bases). The CDR3 loop spans 15 amino acids. CDR1 LNHNV and CDR2 YYDKDF come from the germline V gene (reference sequence). V shed 5 bases and J shed 6 bases, with 16 bases lying between them. The CDR3 bases are TGTGCCACCAGCCCCAGGGACCTGGCACATGAAAAACTGTTTTTT. This sequence encodes CATSPRDLAHEKLFF.

This clonotype was recorded at least ten times. The chain links TRBV5-4 to TRBJ2-1, with D possibly matching TRBD2 (6 bases). Germline V gene sequence: CDR1 SGHNT, CDR2 YYREEE (reference sequence). The CDR3 sequence is 16 residues long. V was shortened by 0 bases and J by 0 bases, with 10 bases between the two germline ends. This CDR3 is CASSLAGTPSYNEQFF. The CDR3 DNA follows: TGTGCCAGCAGCTTGGCCGGGACTCCCTCCTACAATGAGCAGTTCTTC.

At least ten counts were recorded for this clonotype. The chain links TRBV28 to TRBJ1-5; 7 nucleotides align to TRBD1. J lost 10 bases, V lost 6 bases, and 15 bases had no gene match. From germline, CDR1 is MDHEN and CDR2 SYDVKM. The CDR3 runs to 15 residues. CDR3 DNA: TGTGCCAGCAGGGGGGACAGCCATTCGTTTTCTCCCCAGCATTTT. It encodes CASRGDSHSFSPQHF.

The V and J genes are TRBV28 and TRBJ2-7; tentatively, D is TRBD1 (6 bases). The V end was cut by 3 bases, the J end by 3 bases, with 12 bases between. The CDR3 is made up of 14 amino acids. Germline V gene sequence: CDR1 MDHEN, CDR2 SYDVKM. The CDR3 here is CASSFPGTFYEQYF. DNA for the CDR3: TGTGCCAGCAGTTTTCCCGGGACATTCTACGAGCAGTACTTC.

V usage is TRBV10-2 and J usage is TRBJ2-3; possibly TRBD2 for D (5 bases). The V gene lost 0 bases and the J gene lost 1 base, with 17 bases spanning the gap. CDR1 and CDR2 from the germline V gene are WSHSY and SAAADI. The CDR3 consists of 18 residues. Written as DNA, the CDR3 is TGCGCCAGCAGTGAGTCGGAAGAACAAGCGGAATGCACAGATACGCAGTATTTT. Protein: CASSESEEQAECTDTQYF.

The sample holds a few counts of this clonotype. CDR3 DNA: TGTGCCAGCAGTTTGCCCCAAATGGAAGGCGAGCAGTACTTC. Protein sequence: CASSLPQMEGEQYF. V is TRBV28 and J is TRBJ2-7; D is unclear. V dropped 3 bases and J dropped 6 bases, with 15 bases sitting between them. The CDR3 consists of 14 residues. Germline CDR1 is MDHEN and CDR2 is SYDVKM.

The sample holds a few counts of this clonotype. The chain carries TRBV20-1 and TRBJ1-1, with unresolved D. The CDR3 runs 16 residues. In germline, CDR1 is DFQATT, CDR2 SNEGSKA (reference sequence). V gave up 0 bases and J gave up 1 base, with 15 bases separating them. The CDR3 loop is CSARDYTGSTNTEAFF. CDR3 in DNA: TGCAGTGCTAGAGATTATACGGGCTCCACGAACACTGAAGCTTTCTTT.

This clonotype was counted ten times or more. V usage is TRBV25-1 and J usage is TRBJ2-5; TRBD2 is a possible D gene (5 bases). The V gene's germline CDR1 is MGHDK and CDR2 SYGVNS. Trimming left V 6 bases short and J 5 bases short, with 10 bases between. CDR3 length equals 12 residues. The CDR3 loop reads CASSGVQETQYF. The DNA for the CDR3 is TGTGCCAGCAGCGGGGTGCAGGAGACCCAGTACTTC.

This chain connects TRBV7-8 to TRBJ2-1, with 8 positions matching TRBD2. The ends lost 2 bases at V and 7 bases at J; junction bases unmatched: 7. The CDR3 is made up of 15 amino acids. The germline V gene encodes CDR1 SGHVS and CDR2 FQNEAQ. For the CDR3, the DNA is TGTGCCAGCAGCTTAATGACGGGAGGGCCGAATGAGCAGTTCTTC. Amino acid sequence: CASSLMTGGPNEQFF.

This clonotype occurred a few times. This chain joins TRBV19 and TRBJ2-3, with 8 bases fitting TRBD2. Germline V gives CDR1 LNHDA, CDR2 SQIVND (reference sequence). The length of the CDR3 is 15 residues. Trimming cost V 2 bases and J 5 bases; bases outside gene matches: 6. The CDR3 spells CASSIYGGGGDTQYF. CDR3 DNA: TGTGCCAGTAGTATATACGGGGGGGGAGGAGATACGCAGTATTTT.

This clonotype was seen more than once but under ten times. In DNA, the CDR3 is TGTGCCAGCAGTTCTCCCCGTGGTCCCAGCGGGGATGAGACCCAGTACTTC. Amino acid sequence: CASSSPRGPSGDETQYF. This chain joins TRBV6-5 and TRBJ2-5; 7 bases are a match to TRBD2. The CDR3 runs 17 residues. CDR1 and CDR2 (germline): MNHEY, SVGAGI. V shed 4 bases and J 5 bases; nucleotides not matched to a gene: 16.

This clonotype was observed many times. The genes are TRBV12-3 or TRBV12-4 and TRBJ2-7; D uncertain. The CDR3 length is 13 residues. V dropped 3 bases and J dropped 4 bases, with 10 bases sitting between them. In DNA form, the CDR3 reads TGTGCCAGCAGTTTTGCGGAGCAATACGAGCAGTACTTC. Translation gives CASSFAEQYEQYF.